Shown below are 32 T cell receptor beta chains from a single sample sequenced in a study of T cells after posttransplantation cyclophosphamide. Cyclophosphamide on days +3 and +4 followed busulfan-fludarabine conditioning and a marrow graft. Method: immunoSEQ multiplex PCR; TCRdb's copy keeps in-frame clones and lacks some. The sample is made up of thousands of clones, none counted only once. Material: PBMCs, obtained approximately 92 days after allogeneic stem cell transplant with posttransplant cyclophosphamide. Receptors originate from a female patient aged 55-70 years who received an allogeneic stem cell transplant from an unrelated donor, was CMV-positive, and had acute GVHD only. Some T cells may be graft donor cells.

This clone was seen at least ten times. This sequence joins TRBV6-5 and TRBJ1-6, with D tentatively TRBD1 (5 bases). The CDR3 is made up of 13 amino acids. Per germline, CDR1 MNHEY and CDR2 SVGAGI. Trimming left V 9 bases short and J 11 bases short, with 17 bases between. In DNA, the CDR3 is TGTGCCAGTACCGACAGTGCTTTGGCACCCCTCCACTTT. Encoded protein: CASTDSALAPLHF.

Many counts were recorded for this clone. The chain employs TRBV7-2 and TRBJ2-1; 8 positions match TRBD1. The V gene's germline CDR1 is SGHTA and CDR2 FQGNSA. V was clipped by 1 base and J by 2 bases; unmatched bases: 1. The CDR3 contains 15 residues. The CDR3 DNA follows: TGTGCCAGCAGCTTAGGGACAGGGACCTACAATGAGCAGTTCTTC. Translated, it gives CASSLGTGTYNEQFF.

This clone was seen many times. The chain recombines TRBV9 with TRBJ2-1; 9 nucleotides line up with TRBD2. The germline V gene has CDR1 SGDLS and CDR2 YYNGEE. The CDR3 runs 16 residues. V dropped 0 bases and J dropped 5; count of bases not matched to a gene: 6. CDR3 nucleotide sequence: TGTGCCAGCAGCGTAGGGCCAGCGGGGGGCGACAATGAGCAGTTCTTC. This sequence encodes CASSVGPAGGDNEQFF.

There are many counts of this clone. The chain carries TRBV11-2 and TRBJ2-7; 11 positions agree with TRBD2. The CDR3 is 16 amino acids. CDR1 SGHAT and CDR2 FQNNGV come from the germline V gene. The V and J ends lost 6 bases and 4 bases, in that order; junction bases with no gene match: 11. For the CDR3, the DNA is TGTGCCAGCAGTTCACAGGGACTAGCGGCCGCTTACGAGCAGTACTTC. Its translation: CASSSQGLAAAYEQYF.

This clone appeared many times. The rearrangement uses TRBV19 and TRBJ1-5; weak D call: TRBD1 (6 bases). Germline V gene sequence: CDR1 LNHDA, CDR2 SQIVND (reference sequence). Trimming took off 1 base at V and 7 bases at J, with 14 bases between the two ends. The CDR3 consists of 15 residues. CDR3 loop: CASSIGRVGAQPQHF. CDR3 sequence (DNA): TGTGCCAGTAGTATAGGGCGGGTGGGGGCGCAGCCCCAGCATTTT.

The chain links TRBV4-1 to TRBJ2-3; 7 nucleotides line up with TRBD2. This CDR3 region has 16 residues. Germline V CDR1 and CDR2: MGHRA, YSYEKL. V lost 4 bases and J lost 2; bases outside the gene matches: 9. The CDR3 DNA reads as TGCGCCAGCAGCCGCCGACTAGCTCAACCCACAGATACGCAGTATTTT. This sequence encodes CASSRRLAQPTDTQYF.

The table lists this clone with many counts. The chain employs TRBV7-9 and TRBJ1-4, with D perhaps matching TRBD1 (5 bases). V lost 4 bases and J 4 bases, leaving 10 bases between the germline ends. CDR3 size: 14 residues. The V gene's germline CDR1 is SEHNR and CDR2 FQNEAQ (reference sequence). The CDR3 protein is CASSSTANNEKLFF. CDR3 in DNA: TGTGCCAGCAGCTCGACAGCAAATAATGAAAAACTGTTTTTT.

This clone was counted ten times or more. The chain recombines TRBV27 with TRBJ1-2, with D maybe TRBD1 (5 bases). The ends were cut back, 5 bases at V and 2 bases at J, with 9 bases in the middle. In germline, CDR1 is MNHEY, CDR2 SMNVEV (reference sequence). The CDR3 is 13 amino acids. CDR3 region: CASSIRQNYGYTF. The CDR3 coding sequence is TGTGCCAGCAGTATACGACAGAACTATGGCTACACCTTC.

The chain is built from TRBV15 and TRBJ2-3, with D possibly TRBD1 on 5 matching bases. The V gene's germline CDR1 is LNHNV and CDR2 YYDKDF (reference sequence). V lost 5 bases and J lost 2, with 11 bases in between. The CDR3 covers 14 residues. CDR3 sequence: CATSGPDNTDTQYF. CDR3 bases: TGTGCCACCAGCGGCCCGGACAACACAGATACGCAGTATTTT.

This clone came up many times. The rearrangement joins TRBV14 to TRBJ2-2, with 7 bases aligning to TRBD2. This CDR3 is 13 amino acids long. Germline V gene data show CDR1 as SGHDN and CDR2 as FVKESK. The trim removed 8 bases at V and 7 bases at J, leaving 7 bases unmatched. CDR3 loop: CASAGASGGELFF. The CDR3, as DNA: TGTGCCAGCGCCGGGGCTAGCGGCGGGGAGCTGTTTTTT.

This clone turned up a few times. The rearrangement links TRBV12-3 or TRBV12-4 to TRBJ2-1; D is perhaps TRBD1 (6 bases). V lost 5 bases, J lost 0 bases, and 11 bases lay in between. The CDR3 contains 15 residues. DNA for the CDR3: TGTGCCAGCAGTCCACAGGGTTACTCCTACAATGAGCAGTTCTTC. Amino acid sequence: CASSPQGYSYNEQFF.

In its sample, this clone is medium-sized (0.01 to 0.1%). CDR3: CASSPRGGSGNTIYF. The DNA for the CDR3 is TGTGCCAGCAGCCCCAGGGGAGGTAGTGGAAACACCATATATTTT. V gene TRBV14 combines with J gene TRBJ1-3, with D perhaps TRBD1 (6 bases). The CDR3 has 15 amino acids. Trimming shortened V by 4 bases and J by 3 bases, and 13 bases separated the two germline ends. The germline gives CDR1 SGHDN, CDR2 FVKESK.

By sample fraction, this clone is medium-sized (0.01 to 0.1%). The CDR3 reads CAISELRGVVEQFF. CDR3 nucleotide sequence: TGTGCCATCAGTGAGCTGCGCGGGGTGGTGGAGCAGTTCTTC. The chain couples TRBV10-3 to TRBJ2-1, with TRBD2 as a possible D gene (6 bases). The CDR3 loop spans 14 amino acids. Germline CDR1 is ENHRY and CDR2 is SYGVKD. The ends were cut back, 2 bases at V and 10 bases at J, with 15 bases in the middle.

This clone was observed a few times. This chain uses TRBV9 with TRBJ2-5, with D maybe TRBD2 (7 bases). Germline V gene sequence: CDR1 SGDLS, CDR2 YYNGEE. The CDR3 runs to 16 residues. Between the trimmed V and J ends, which lost 0 bases and 2 bases, there was a span of 14 bases. CDR3 coding DNA: TGTGCCAGCAGCGTAGTAGGGGGGGGTTTACAAGAGACCCAGTACTTC. Amino acid sequence: CASSVVGGGLQETQYF.

This clone was recorded many times. The V gene is TRBV18, the J gene TRBJ1-1, with D possibly matching TRBD1 (5 bases). CDR1 is KGHSH and CDR2 is LQKENI in the germline V gene. V was trimmed by 3 bases and J by 1 base, leaving 15 bases between them. The CDR3 spans 16 residues. The CDR3: CASSPTANTQNTEAFF. The CDR3 coding sequence is TGTGCCAGCTCACCGACAGCAAATACACAGAACACTGAAGCTTTCTTT.

This clone was seen many times. The chain combines TRBV6-1 with TRBJ2-7; tentative D call: TRBD2 (5 bases). CDR1 is MNHNS and CDR2 is SASEGT in the germline V gene. V was shortened by 3 bases and J by 4 bases, with 13 bases between the two germline ends. The CDR3 is 14 residues long. CDR3 residues: CASSDLGRRYEQYF. The CDR3 DNA sequence: TGTGCCAGCAGTGATCTCGGCAGGAGGTACGAGCAGTACTTC.

This clone was observed at least ten times. The chain couples TRBV2 to TRBJ1-2, with D maybe TRBD1 (5 bases). The CDR3 totals 13 residues. CDR1 is SNHLY, CDR2 FYNNEI, per germline. The V end lost 3 bases, the J end lost 4 bases, and 9 bases lay between the germline ends. CDR3 coding DNA: TGTGCCAGCAGTGACCGGGACTCCTATGGCTACACCTTC. Its protein product is CASSDRDSYGYTF. Full variable domain (outside the CDR3, taken from reference TRBV2 and TRBJ1-2): EPEVTQTPSHQVTQMGQEVILRCVPISNHLYFYWYRQILGQKVEFLVSFYNNEISEKSEIFDDQFSVERPDGSNFTLKIRSTKLEDSAMYFCASSDRDSYGYTFGSGTRLTVV.

Sample share makes this clone medium-sized. The rearrangement links TRBV12-3 or TRBV12-4 to TRBJ2-7; D remains ambiguous. The CDR3 is made up of 13 amino acids. Trimming left V 5 bases short and J 6 bases short, with 14 bases between. CDR3 residues: CASSPPGRSEQYF. CDR3 nucleotides: TGTGCCAGCAGTCCCCCTGGCCGCAGCGAGCAGTACTTC.

This clone was observed many times. The chain carries TRBV19 and TRBJ1-1; a weak D match, TRBD1 (6 bases). The CDR3 loop spans 14 amino acids. The ends were cut back, 5 bases at V and 0 bases at J, with 10 bases in the middle. Germline CDR1 reads LNHDA; CDR2 reads SQIVND (reference sequence). The CDR3 loop reads CASSADRVNTEAFF. The CDR3 bases are TGTGCCAGTAGTGCGGACAGAGTGAACACTGAAGCTTTCTTT.

This clone was seen more than once but under ten times. The chain recombines TRBV30 with TRBJ2-4; TRBD2 matches at 7 bases. Trimming at V came to 2 bases and at J to 1 base, leaving 5 bases not matched to a gene. From germline, CDR1 is GTSNPN and CDR2 SVGIG (reference sequence). The CDR3 is made up of 15 amino acids. Written as DNA, the CDR3 is TGTGCCTGGAGTCGGGTCGGGGGGGCCAAAAACATTCAGTACTTC. This sequence encodes CAWSRVGGAKNIQYF.

This clone was seen repeatedly, ten times or more. The rearrangement joins TRBV5-1 to TRBJ1-4, with 9 nucleotides matching TRBD1. This CDR3 comprises 16 residues. V lost 2 bases, J lost 7 bases, and 9 bases stayed unmatched. The germline V gene encodes CDR1 SGHRS and CDR2 YFSETQ. DNA for the CDR3: TGCGCCAGCAGCTTCGCAACACAGGGGGCGAGTGAAAAACTGTTTTTT. Translation gives CASSFATQGASEKLFF.

The sample holds many counts of this clone. The rearrangement links TRBV5-1 to TRBJ1-4, with TRBD1 as a possible D gene (6 bases). The V gene's germline CDR1 is SGHRS and CDR2 YFSETQ. This CDR3 contains 15 residues. Trimming shortened V by 2 bases and J by 4 bases, and 12 bases separated the two germline ends. This CDR3 is CASSLRGMGNEKLFF. The DNA of the CDR3 is TGCGCCAGCAGCTTAAGGGGGATGGGTAATGAAAAACTGTTTTTT.

This clone came up many times. The chain joins TRBV18 to TRBJ2-1, with D unresolved. This CDR3 has 15 residues. V lost 3 bases and J lost 2, with 11 bases in between. In germline, CDR1 is KGHSH, CDR2 LQKENI. The CDR3 reads CASSPIAATYNEQFF. CDR3 bases: TGTGCCAGCTCACCCATAGCAGCAACCTACAATGAGCAGTTCTTC.

This clone has only a few counts. The J gene is TRBJ1-5, the V gene TRBV6-2 or TRBV6-3, with D maybe TRBD1 (6 bases). V was clipped by 2 bases and J by 3 bases, with 17 bases between them. The CDR3 runs to 17 residues. Germline loops: CDR1 MNHEY, CDR2 SVGEGT. The CDR3 region has the DNA TGTGCCAGCAGTTACCCACCCACAGACAGGATCAATCAGCCCCAGCATTTT. It encodes CASSYPPTDRINQPQHF.

In its sample, this clone was seen many times. The chain is built from TRBV5-8 and TRBJ2-7, with a tentative D call TRBD1 (6 bases). Germline CDR1 reads SGHTS; CDR2 reads YDEGEE. Deletions cut 7 bases from V and 3 bases from J, with 11 bases between. The CDR3 totals 12 residues. The CDR3 is CASLQGFYEQYF. CDR3 in DNA: TGTGCCAGCTTACAGGGATTCTACGAGCAGTACTTC.

This clone was counted only a few times. The genes are TRBV6-5 and TRBJ2-5; 7 bases agree with TRBD1. The J call may be incorrect, as the DNA end agrees better with TRBJ2-7. The CDR3 loop spans 12 amino acids. Germline-derived CDR1 and CDR2 are MNHEY and SVGAGI. The CDR3 nucleotides read TGTGCCAGCAGTACAGGGGCCCACGAGCAGTACTTC. Translated, it gives CASSTGAHEQYF.

By proportion, this clone is medium-sized. The chain uses TRBV6-1 and TRBJ1-3; no definite D call. Germline CDR1 reads MNHNS; CDR2 reads SASEGT. Deletions cut 7 bases from V and 0 bases from J, with 13 bases between. This CDR3 is 15 amino acids long. CDR3 amino acids: CASTVTSFSGNTIYF. The CDR3 nucleotides read TGTGCCAGCACTGTGACATCCTTCTCTGGAAACACCATATATTTT.

This clone was observed at least ten times. The chain uses TRBV2 and TRBJ1-5, with TRBD1 matching 8 bases. The trim removed 4 bases at V and 1 base at J, leaving 6 bases unmatched. The CDR3 runs 16 residues. From germline, CDR1 is SNHLY and CDR2 FYNNEI. CDR3 coding DNA: TGTGCCAGCAGTGGGACAGGGAGGCGCAGCAATCAGCCCCAGCATTTT. It is translated as CASSGTGRRSNQPQHF.

This clone was picked up many times. The chain employs TRBV6-5 and TRBJ1-6; 7 positions agree with TRBD1. Per the germline V gene, CDR1 is MNHEY and CDR2 is SVGAGI. V was clipped by 4 bases and J by 7 bases; unmatched bases: 4. The CDR3 spans 14 residues. In nucleotides, the CDR3 is TGTGCCAGCAGTTCCGGGACAGCCAATTCACCCCTCCACTTT. Encoded protein: CASSSGTANSPLHF.

This clone was seen a handful of times. A read error is possible here, since a much larger clone lies one base away. The genes are TRBV12-3 or TRBV12-4 and TRBJ1-5, with D perhaps TRBD1 (6 bases). Deletions cut 6 bases from V and 1 base from J, with 13 bases between. The CDR3 contains 15 residues. CDR3 loop: CASRGGAGSNQPQHF. In DNA form, the CDR3 reads TGTGCCAGCAGGGGGGGGGCAGGCAGCAATCAGCCCCAGCATTTT.

This clone has a count of ten or more. CDR3 DNA sequence: TGTGCCAGCAGTTACTCAGGCATTGCCTACGAGCAGTACTTC. It specifies CASSYSGIAYEQYF. The chain is built from TRBV6-6 and TRBJ2-7; unclear D gene. The ends were cut back, 0 bases at V and 2 bases at J, with 8 bases in the middle. Germline loops: CDR1 MNHNY, CDR2 SVGAGI (reference sequence). The CDR3 sequence is 14 residues long.

The CDR3 loop reads CASKGRAAKDTQYF. CDR3 bases: TGTGCCAGCAAAGGCAGGGCAGCCAAAGATACGCAGTATTTT. The V call is TRBV28, the J call TRBJ2-3, with D maybe TRBD1 (5 bases). This CDR3 is 14 amino acids long. CDR1 MDHEN and CDR2 SYDVKM come from the germline V gene. The V end lost 7 bases, the J end lost 5 bases, and 16 bases lay between the germline ends.